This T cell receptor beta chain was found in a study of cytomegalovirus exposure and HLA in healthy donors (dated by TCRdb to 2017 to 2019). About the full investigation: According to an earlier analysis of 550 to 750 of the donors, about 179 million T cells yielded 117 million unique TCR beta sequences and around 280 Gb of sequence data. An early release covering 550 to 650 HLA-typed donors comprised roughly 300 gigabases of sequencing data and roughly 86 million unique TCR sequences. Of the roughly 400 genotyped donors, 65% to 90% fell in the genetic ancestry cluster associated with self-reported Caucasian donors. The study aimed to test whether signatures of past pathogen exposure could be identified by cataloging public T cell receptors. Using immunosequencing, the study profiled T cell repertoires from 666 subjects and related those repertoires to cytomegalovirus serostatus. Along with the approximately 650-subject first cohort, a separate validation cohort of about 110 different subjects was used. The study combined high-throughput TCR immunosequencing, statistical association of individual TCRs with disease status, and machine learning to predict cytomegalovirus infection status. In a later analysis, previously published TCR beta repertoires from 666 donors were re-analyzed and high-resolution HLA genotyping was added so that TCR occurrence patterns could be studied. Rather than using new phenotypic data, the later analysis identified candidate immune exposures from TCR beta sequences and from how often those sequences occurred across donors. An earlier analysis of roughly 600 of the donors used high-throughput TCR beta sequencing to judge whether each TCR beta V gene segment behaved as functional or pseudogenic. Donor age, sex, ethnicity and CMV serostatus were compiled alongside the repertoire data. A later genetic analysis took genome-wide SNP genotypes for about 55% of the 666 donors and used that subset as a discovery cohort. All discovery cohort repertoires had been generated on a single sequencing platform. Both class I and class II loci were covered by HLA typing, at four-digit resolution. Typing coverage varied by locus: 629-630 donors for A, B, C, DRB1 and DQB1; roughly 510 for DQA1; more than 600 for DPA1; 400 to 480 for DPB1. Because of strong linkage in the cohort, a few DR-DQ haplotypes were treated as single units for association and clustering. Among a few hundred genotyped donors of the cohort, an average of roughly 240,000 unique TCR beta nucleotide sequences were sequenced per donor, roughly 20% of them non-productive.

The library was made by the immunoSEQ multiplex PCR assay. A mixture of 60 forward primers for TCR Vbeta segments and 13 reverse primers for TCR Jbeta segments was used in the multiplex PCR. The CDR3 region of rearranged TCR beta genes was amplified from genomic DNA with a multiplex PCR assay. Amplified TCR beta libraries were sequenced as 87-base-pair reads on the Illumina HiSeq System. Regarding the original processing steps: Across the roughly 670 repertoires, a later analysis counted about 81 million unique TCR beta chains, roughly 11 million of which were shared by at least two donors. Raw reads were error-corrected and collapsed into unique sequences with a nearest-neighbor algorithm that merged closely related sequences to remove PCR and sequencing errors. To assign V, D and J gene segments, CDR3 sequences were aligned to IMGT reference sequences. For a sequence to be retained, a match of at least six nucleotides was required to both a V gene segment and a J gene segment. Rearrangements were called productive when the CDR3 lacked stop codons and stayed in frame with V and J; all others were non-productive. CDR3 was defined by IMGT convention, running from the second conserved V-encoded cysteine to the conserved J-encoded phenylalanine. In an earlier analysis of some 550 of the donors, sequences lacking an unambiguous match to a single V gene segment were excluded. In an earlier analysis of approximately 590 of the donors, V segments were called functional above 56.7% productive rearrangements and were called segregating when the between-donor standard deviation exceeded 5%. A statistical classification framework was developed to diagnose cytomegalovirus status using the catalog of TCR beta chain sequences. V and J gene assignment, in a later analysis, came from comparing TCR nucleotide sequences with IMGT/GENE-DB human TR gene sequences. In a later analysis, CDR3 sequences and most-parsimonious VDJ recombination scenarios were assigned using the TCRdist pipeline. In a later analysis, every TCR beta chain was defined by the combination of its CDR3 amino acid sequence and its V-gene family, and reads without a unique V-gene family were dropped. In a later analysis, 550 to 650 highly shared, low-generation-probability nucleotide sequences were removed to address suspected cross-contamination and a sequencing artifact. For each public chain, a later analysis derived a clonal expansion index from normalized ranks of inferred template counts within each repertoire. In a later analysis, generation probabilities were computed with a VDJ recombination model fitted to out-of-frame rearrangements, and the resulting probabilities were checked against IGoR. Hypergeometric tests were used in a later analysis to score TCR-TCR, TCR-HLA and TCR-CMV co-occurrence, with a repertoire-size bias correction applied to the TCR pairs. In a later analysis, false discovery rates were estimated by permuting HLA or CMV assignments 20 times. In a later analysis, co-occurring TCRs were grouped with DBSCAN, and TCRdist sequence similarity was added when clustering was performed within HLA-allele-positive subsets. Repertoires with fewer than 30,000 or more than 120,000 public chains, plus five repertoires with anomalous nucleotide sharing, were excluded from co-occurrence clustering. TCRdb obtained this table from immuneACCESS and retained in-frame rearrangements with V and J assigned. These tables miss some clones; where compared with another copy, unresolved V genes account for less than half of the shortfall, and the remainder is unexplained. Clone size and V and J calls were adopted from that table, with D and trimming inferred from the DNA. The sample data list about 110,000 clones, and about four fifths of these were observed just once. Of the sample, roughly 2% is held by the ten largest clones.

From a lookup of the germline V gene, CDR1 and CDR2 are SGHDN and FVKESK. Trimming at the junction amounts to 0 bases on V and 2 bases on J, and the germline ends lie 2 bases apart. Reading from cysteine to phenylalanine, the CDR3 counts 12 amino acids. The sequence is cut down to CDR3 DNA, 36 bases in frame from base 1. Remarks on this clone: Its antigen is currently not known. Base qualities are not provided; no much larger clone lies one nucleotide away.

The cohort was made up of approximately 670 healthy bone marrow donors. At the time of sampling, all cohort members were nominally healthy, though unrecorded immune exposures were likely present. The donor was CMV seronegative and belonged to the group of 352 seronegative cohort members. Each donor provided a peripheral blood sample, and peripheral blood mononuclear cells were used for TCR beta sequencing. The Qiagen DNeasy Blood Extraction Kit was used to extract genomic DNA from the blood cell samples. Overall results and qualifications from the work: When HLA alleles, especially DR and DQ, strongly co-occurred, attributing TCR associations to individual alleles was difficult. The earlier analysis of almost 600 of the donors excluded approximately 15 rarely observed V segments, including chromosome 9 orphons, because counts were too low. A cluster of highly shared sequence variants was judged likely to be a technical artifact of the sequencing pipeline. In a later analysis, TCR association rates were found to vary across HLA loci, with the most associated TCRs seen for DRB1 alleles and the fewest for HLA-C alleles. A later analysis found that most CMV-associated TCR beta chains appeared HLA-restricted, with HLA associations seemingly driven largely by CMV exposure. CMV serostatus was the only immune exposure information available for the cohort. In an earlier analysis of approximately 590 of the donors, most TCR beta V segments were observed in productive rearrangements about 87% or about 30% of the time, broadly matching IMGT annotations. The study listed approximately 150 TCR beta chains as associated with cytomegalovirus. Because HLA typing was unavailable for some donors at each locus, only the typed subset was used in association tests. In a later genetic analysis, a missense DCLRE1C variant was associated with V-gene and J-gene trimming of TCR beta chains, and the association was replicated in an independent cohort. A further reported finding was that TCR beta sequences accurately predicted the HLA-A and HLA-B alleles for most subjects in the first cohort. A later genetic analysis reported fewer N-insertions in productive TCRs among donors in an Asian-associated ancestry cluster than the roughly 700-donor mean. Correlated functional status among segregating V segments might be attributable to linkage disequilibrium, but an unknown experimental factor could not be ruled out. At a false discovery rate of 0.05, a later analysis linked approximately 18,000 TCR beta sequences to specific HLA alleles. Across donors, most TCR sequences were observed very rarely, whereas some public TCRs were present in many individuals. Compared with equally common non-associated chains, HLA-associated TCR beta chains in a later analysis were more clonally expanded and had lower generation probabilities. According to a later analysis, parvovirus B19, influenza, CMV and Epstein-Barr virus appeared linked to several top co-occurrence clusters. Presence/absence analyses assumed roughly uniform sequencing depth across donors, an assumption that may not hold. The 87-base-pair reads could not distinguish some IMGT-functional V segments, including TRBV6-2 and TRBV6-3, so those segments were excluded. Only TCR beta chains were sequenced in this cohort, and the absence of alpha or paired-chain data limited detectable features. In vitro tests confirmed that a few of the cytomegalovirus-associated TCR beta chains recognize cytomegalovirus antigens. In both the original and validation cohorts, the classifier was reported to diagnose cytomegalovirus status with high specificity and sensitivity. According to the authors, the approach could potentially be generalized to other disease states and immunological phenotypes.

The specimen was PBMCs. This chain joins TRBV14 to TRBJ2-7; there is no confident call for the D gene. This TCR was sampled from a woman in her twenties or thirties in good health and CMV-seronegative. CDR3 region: CASSQDTYEQYF. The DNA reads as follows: TGTGCCAGCAGCCAAGATACCTACGAGCAGTACTTC.